This T cell receptor (beta chain) was profiled in a study of blood T cell repertoires in COVID-19. Study information: Sites in the United States, Italy and Spain provided acute and convalescent COVID-19 samples. Nucleic acid was either cDNA or gDNA, and it came from T cells, B-cell-depleted T cells, or PBMCs.

Seattle's cohort entered during active infection and was followed longitudinally. The V end was cut by 0 bases, the J end by 3 bases, with 9 bases between. CDR3 length equals 14 residues. Per germline, CDR1 LNHDA and CDR2 SQIVND (reference sequence). As originally analysed: Nucleated cell counts were estimated from reference gene primer amplification. Some clones are missing from TCRdb's copy, which holds only in-frame ones; the method was immunoSEQ multiplex PCR. The V and J calls and clone size were taken over from that table, and D and trimming were inferred from the DNA. This sample has approximately 300,000 clones, with roughly four fifths found just once.

The sequenced sample was peripheral blood. The V call is TRBV19, the J call TRBJ2-7, with D perhaps TRBD1 (6 bases). The sequence came from a person aged 70 to 85 with COVID-19, enrolled during active disease. The CDR3 nucleotides read TGTGCCAGTAGTATAGATGGCAGGGGCTACGAGCAGTACTTC. Translated: CASSIDGRGYEQYF.